The T cell receptor (beta chain) described here comes from a study of blood T cell repertoires in COVID-19. This CDR3 has 16 residues. Germline V lookup: CDR1 SEHNR, CDR2 FQNEAQ (reference sequence). The J segment lost 4 bases and the V segment lost 6 bases, leaving 15 bases of the junction unmatched. The repertoire was sequenced with immunoSEQ multiplex PCR; TCRdb's copy has only in-frame clones and lacks some. This sample has about 190,000 clones; 75% to 90% occur once, and the top ten carry around 6.9%. Sequencing was done on a sample of peripheral blood. The chain uses TRBV7-9 and TRBJ2-7; 7 bases line up with TRBD1. The sequence was collected from a man in his 60s with acute or convalescent COVID-19. CDR3 region: CASRPPVQGKGYEQYF. CDR3 sequence (DNA): TGTGCCAGCAGACCTCCCGTACAGGGGAAAGGGTACGAGCAGTACTTC. The full variable domain, its missing parts supplied by reference TRBV7-9 and TRBJ2-7, is DTGVSQNPRHKITKRGQNVTFRCDPISEHNRLYWYRQTLGQGPEFLTYFQNEAQLEKSRLLSDRFSAERPKGSFSTLEIQRTEQGDSAMYLCASRPPVQGKGYEQYFGPGTRLTVT.